Presented here are 27 T cell receptor beta chains from one specimen sequenced in a study of CD8 T cells in Susac syndrome. Reverse transcription of roughly 0.45 to 1 ug RNA was performed with random hexamers. MiXCR, applied by TCRdb to the immunoSEQ multiplex PCR reads, yields one record per CDR3 protein. This sample has roughly 130,000 distinct CDR3 sequences; 90% to 95% occur once, and the top ten carry more than 0.095%. The sequenced material came from CD4+ T cells from PBMCs. The receptors shown here come from a human donor in good health.

This clonotype was recorded only once. V gene TRBV5-1 combines with J gene TRBJ2-3; D uncertain. The ends were cut back, 2 bases at V and 1 base at J, with 11 bases in the middle. The germline CDR1 and CDR2 sequences are SGHRS and YFSETQ. The CDR3 consists of 15 residues. CDR3 residues: CASSFFGRGTDTQYF. In DNA form, the CDR3 reads TGCGCCAGCAGCTTTTTTGGACGCGGCACAGATACGCAGTATTTT.

In DNA, the CDR3 is TGCGCCAGCAGCTTGGCCAGGGGCGCGGAGACCCAGTACTTC. Translation gives CASSLARGAETQYF. V usage is TRBV5-1 and J usage is TRBJ2-5; a weak D match, TRBD1 (6 bases). V dropped 0 bases and J dropped 5 bases, with 11 bases sitting between them. The CDR3 is 14 residues long. Per the germline V gene, CDR1 is SGHRS and CDR2 is YFSETQ.

The sample holds one count of this clonotype. The chain combines TRBV29-1 with TRBJ1-2; D not resolved. V was shortened by 7 bases and J by 2 bases, with 17 bases between the two germline ends. The CDR3 loop spans 14 amino acids. Germline values: CDR1 SQVTM, CDR2 ANQGSEA. Here the CDR3 DNA reads TGCAGCGCGACGGAGGGAGAGAAGAACTATGGCTACACCTTC. This gives the protein CSATEGEKNYGYTF.

The chain is built from TRBV29-1 and TRBJ2-3; TRBD2 agrees at 10 bases. Losses at the gene ends were 2 bases for V and 7 bases for J; bases not matched to a gene: 6. Germline V gives CDR1 SQVTM, CDR2 ANQGSEA. The CDR3 runs to 14 residues. This CDR3 reads CSVEYSGRINTQYF. CDR3 bases: TGCAGCGTTGAATATAGCGGGAGGATAAATACGCAGTATTTT.

As to this clonotype: One end of the junction varies from germline; a read error may be responsible. The chain uses TRBV9 and TRBJ2-2; perhaps TRBD2 as D (6 bases). Germline CDR1 reads SGDLS; CDR2 reads YYNGEE. The CDR3 runs 12 residues. The CDR3 is CASSVARGKLFF. In nucleotides, the CDR3 is TGTGCCAGCAGCGTAGCCCGCGGGAAGCTGTTTTTT.

The table lists this clonotype with a count of one. This chain uses TRBV5-6 with TRBJ1-1; D uncertain. V lost 4 bases and J lost 0, with 16 bases in between. Per germline, CDR1 SGHDT and CDR2 YYEEEE. The CDR3 loop spans 16 amino acids. CDR3 nucleotide sequence: TGTGCCAGCAGCAGAACTTTGTCCACGTTGAACACTGAAGCTTTCTTT. It specifies CASSRTLSTLNTEAFF.

This chain connects TRBV7-9 to TRBJ1-3, with unresolved D. Looked up from germline, CDR1 is SEHNR and CDR2 is FQNEAQ (reference sequence). The CDR3 is 15 residues long. Trimming pared 2 bases from V and 0 bases from J, leaving 8 bases between. The CDR3 spells CASSLTKDSGNTIYF. The CDR3 region has the DNA TGTGCCAGCAGCTTAACCAAGGACTCTGGAAACACCATATATTTT. Looking up the rest from reference TRBV7-9 and TRBJ1-3 gives the full variable domain: DTGVSQNPRHKITKRGQNVTFRCDPISEHNRLYWYRQTLGQGPEFLTYFQNEAQLEKSRLLSDRFSAERPKGSFSTLEIQRTEQGDSAMYLCASSLTKDSGNTIYFGEGSWLTVV.

This chain links TRBV19 with TRBJ2-2; the match to TRBD2 covers 12 bases. This CDR3 contains 19 residues. Germline CDR1 is LNHDA and CDR2 is SQIVND (reference sequence). J lost 1 base, V lost 4 bases, and 10 bases had no gene match. CDR3 DNA: TGTGCCAGTAGTACCTCGGGACTAGCGGGTGGGATGAACACCGGGGAGCTGTTTTTT. Its translation is CASSTSGLAGGMNTGELFF.

CDR3 amino acids: CASSQRTSGTETQYF. DNA of the CDR3: TGTGCCAGCAGCCAAAGGACTAGCGGGACTGAGACCCAGTACTTC. This chain uses TRBV3-1 with TRBJ2-5; 12 bases align to TRBD2. Germline values: CDR1 LGHDT, CDR2 YNNKEL (reference sequence). The CDR3 runs to 15 residues. The V segment lost 2 bases and the J segment 5 bases; nucleotides outside the gene matches: 3.

The chain couples TRBV3-1 to TRBJ1-2; TRBD1 matches 7 bases. This CDR3 has 14 amino acids. Losses at the gene ends were 4 bases for V and 7 bases for J; bases not matched to a gene: 9. The germline V gene encodes CDR1 LGHDT and CDR2 YNNKEL (reference sequence). This CDR3 reads CASSRGTVSGGYTF. The CDR3, as DNA: TGTGCCAGCAGCCGAGGGACAGTATCTGGTGGCTACACCTTC.

The CDR3 sequence: CASSSNVGTSGNTIYF. The CDR3 DNA sequence: TGTGCCAGTAGTTCCAACGTCGGGACCTCTGGAAACACCATATATTTT. The chain links TRBV19 to TRBJ1-3, with a possible D match to TRBD1 (5 bases). Germline values: CDR1 LNHDA, CDR2 SQIVND (reference sequence). This CDR3 comprises 16 residues. Trimming pared 5 bases from V and 0 bases from J, leaving 14 bases between. Looking up the rest from reference TRBV19 and TRBJ1-3 gives the full variable domain: DGGITQSPKYLFRKEGQNVTLSCEQNLNHDAMYWYRQDPGQGLRLIYYSQIVNDFQKGDIAEGYSVSREKKESFPLTVTSAQKNPTAFYLCASSSNVGTSGNTIYFGEGSWLTVV.

This chain joins TRBV27 and TRBJ1-1, with a tentative D call TRBD1 (6 bases). Germline CDR1 and CDR2: MNHEY and SMNVEV (reference sequence). V was clipped by 3 bases and J by 4 bases, with 12 bases between them. This CDR3 is built from 14 residues. CDR3 in amino acids: CASSFQGSGTEAFF. In DNA form, the CDR3 reads TGTGCCAGCAGTTTTCAGGGGTCAGGCACTGAAGCTTTCTTT.

J is TRBJ2-7 and V is TRBV2; 9 bases are shared with TRBD2. The CDR3 length is 14 residues. J gave up 3 bases and V 7 bases, and 7 bases lay outside the gene matches. The germline gives CDR1 SNHLY, CDR2 FYNNEI. The CDR3 loop reads CASKGMTSGYEQYF. Written as DNA, the CDR3 is TGTGCCAGCAAAGGAATGACTAGCGGCTACGAGCAGTACTTC. Full variable domain (missing parts from reference TRBV2 and TRBJ2-7): EPEVTQTPSHQVTQMGQEVILRCVPISNHLYFYWYRQILGQKVEFLVSFYNNEISEKSEIFDDQFSVERPDGSNFTLKIRSTKLEDSAMYFCASKGMTSGYEQYFGPGTRLTVT.

The rearrangement links TRBV29-1 to TRBJ2-5; D is possibly TRBD1 or TRBD2 (5 bases each). CDR1 SQVTM and CDR2 ANQGSEA come from the germline V gene. This CDR3 spans 12 amino acids. Trimming pared 6 bases from V and 5 bases from J, leaving 13 bases between. The CDR3 nucleotides are TGCAGCGTGGACCTTGGGGGTGAGACCCAGTACTTC. Translation: CSVDLGGETQYF.

The chain recombines TRBV7-2 with TRBJ2-6; perhaps TRBD1 as D (8 bases). Germline CDR1 and CDR2: SGHTA and FQGNSA. Trimming took 4 bases from V and 0 from J, leaving 16 bases between them. The CDR3 loop spans 18 amino acids. CDR3 sequence reads: CASSSTGGALSGANVLTF. For the CDR3, the DNA is TGTGCCAGCAGCTCTACAGGGGGGGCTCTCTCTGGGGCCAACGTCCTGACTTTC.

The chain joins TRBV19 to TRBJ2-6, with 7 nucleotides matching TRBD2. Germline V gives CDR1 LNHDA, CDR2 SQIVND (reference sequence). V shed 5 bases, J shed 4 bases, and the junction held 17 bases outside the gene matches. The CDR3 sequence is 19 residues long. The CDR3 protein is CASSSTWGGSKKGANVLTF. In DNA, the CDR3 is TGTGCCAGTAGTTCCACCTGGGGGGGTTCGAAGAAAGGGGCCAACGTCCTGACTTTC.

This sequence joins TRBV28 and TRBJ2-7, with D tentatively TRBD1 (6 bases). The CDR3 runs to 12 residues. Deletions cut 6 bases from V and 5 bases from J, with 11 bases between. CDR1 and CDR2 from the germline V gene are MDHEN and SYDVKM. The CDR3 loop reads CASRRNRDEQYF. CDR3 DNA: TGTGCCAGCAGACGAAACAGGGACGAGCAGTACTTC. The full variable domain, its missing parts supplied by reference TRBV28 and TRBJ2-7, is DVKVTQSSRYLVKRTGEKVFLECVQDMDHENMFWYRQDPGLGLRLIYFSYDVKMKEKGDIPEGYSVSREKKERFSLILESASTNQTSMYLCASRRNRDEQYFGPGTRLTVT.

This chain connects TRBV12-3 or TRBV12-4 to TRBJ1-2; D perhaps matches TRBD1 (6 bases). Deletions cut 10 bases from V and 2 bases from J, with 20 bases between. The CDR3 totals 15 residues. CDR3 bases: TGTGCCACACAAGACAGGTCTGCTGGAAACTATGGCTACACCTTC. It encodes CATQDRSAGNYGYTF.

The rearrangement joins TRBV4-1 to TRBJ2-3, with 8 bases aligning to TRBD2. Per germline, CDR1 MGHRA and CDR2 YSYEKL. The J segment lost 1 base and the V segment lost 8 bases, leaving 11 bases of the junction unmatched. The CDR3 loop spans 16 amino acids. For the CDR3, the DNA is TGCGCCAGCCGCGGGAGGACTAGCCGTGGCACAGATACGCAGTATTTT. Translated: CASRGRTSRGTDTQYF.

The CDR3 DNA reads TGTGCCAGCTCACCACCCTTCTCTCGGGCCGGGGAGCTGTTTTTT. Translation: CASSPPFSRAGELFF. This chain uses TRBV18 with TRBJ2-2; the D is unclear. Germline CDR1 KGHSH, CDR2 LQKENI. The CDR3 sequence is 15 residues long. The V gene lost 0 bases and the J gene lost 6 bases, with 11 bases spanning the gap.

The rearrangement joins TRBV29-1 to TRBJ2-7; 11 bases fit TRBD1. The CDR3 loop spans 13 amino acids. Unmatched junction bases numbered 6, after V lost 8 bases and J lost 3 bases. Germline assignment: CDR1 SQVTM and CDR2 ANQGSEA. The CDR3 region has the DNA TGCAGCTTCCGGGACAGGGGGAACTACGAGCAGTACTTC. This sequence encodes CSFRDRGNYEQYF.

This clonotype was seen once. The chain carries TRBV5-5 and TRBJ2-1; D gene ambiguous. Germline CDR1 is SGHKS and CDR2 is YYEKEE (reference sequence). The CDR3 is 12 residues long. Trimming took off 2 bases at V and 9 bases at J, with 9 bases between the two ends. The CDR3 sequence: CASSFGWGEQFF. The CDR3, as DNA: TGTGCCAGCAGCTTTGGCTGGGGTGAGCAGTTCTTC.

J is TRBJ1-3 and V is TRBV5-1; no clear D gene. Trimming shortened V by 3 bases and J by 0 bases, and 10 bases separated the two germline ends. Germline lookup yields CDR1 SGHRS and CDR2 YFSETQ. The CDR3 runs 15 residues. The chain's CDR3 is CASSSTAFSGNTIYF. DNA for the CDR3: TGCGCCAGCAGCTCGACGGCCTTCTCTGGAAACACCATATATTTT. The entire variable domain, with the rest obtained from reference TRBV5-1 and TRBJ1-3, is as follows: KAGVTQTPRYLIKTRGQQVTLSCSPISGHRSVSWYQQTPGQGLQFLFEYFSETQRNKGNFPGRFSGRQFSNSRSEMNVSTLELGDSALYLCASSSTAFSGNTIYFGEGSWLTVV.

The rearrangement uses TRBV7-2 and TRBJ2-7; D is unclear. V was trimmed by 4 bases and J by 5 bases, leaving 12 bases between them. The CDR3 is made up of 13 amino acids. CDR1 and CDR2 (germline): SGHTA, FQGNSA. CDR3 nucleotides: TGTGCCAGCAGCTCGGAACCGTGGGACGAGCAGTACTTC. Translation gives CASSSEPWDEQYF.

The genes are TRBV7-9 and TRBJ2-1; tentatively, D is TRBD2 (6 bases). From germline, CDR1 is SEHNR and CDR2 FQNEAQ (reference sequence). CDR3 size: 16 residues. With 1 base removed from V and 7 bases from J, the gap between germline ends came to 17 bases. The CDR3 nucleotides read TGTGCCAGCAGCTTAGATCGTAGCGGTCCTAAAAATGAGCAGTTCTTC. This gives the protein CASSLDRSGPKNEQFF.

V usage is TRBV2 and J usage is TRBJ1-2; tentatively, D is TRBD1 (5 bases). In germline, CDR1 is SNHLY, CDR2 FYNNEI. V was pared by 5 bases and J by 4 bases, with 20 bases between. CDR3 size: 16 residues. The chain's CDR3 is CASSSTTATDPYGYTF. DNA for the CDR3: TGTGCCAGCAGTTCGACGACAGCCACCGATCCCTATGGCTACACCTTC.

The chain joins TRBV24-1 to TRBJ2-2; D gene ambiguous. Germline CDR1 is KGHDR and CDR2 is SFDVKD. V gave up 9 bases and J gave up 6 bases, with 10 bases separating them. There are 12 residues in the CDR3. As DNA, the CDR3 is TGTGCCACCCTGGTTGGCGCCGGGGAGCTGTTTTTT. Translating gives CATLVGAGELFF.